This T cell receptor beta chain originates from a study of siplizumab effects on memory and regulatory T cells (dated by TCRdb to about 2019). In the study overall: The study looked at the effect of siplizumab, an anti-CD2 antibody, on alloreactive T-cell subsets in allogeneic mixed lymphocyte reactions made from human PBMCs.

Sorted unstimulated T cells and proliferating T cells recovered from mixed lymphocyte reactions were subjected to TCRbeta CDR3 sequencing. Fresh whole blood from more than 8 HLA-typed healthy donors was used as the source from which PBMCs were isolated. Sequences SGDLS (CDR1) and YYNGEE (CDR2) are obtained from the germline V gene. The CDR3 spans 13 residues, from the cysteine through the phenylalanine. CDR3 DNA only is kept here, 39 bases in frame from base 1. Relative to germline, V is 2 bases shorter and J is 6 bases shorter, with 12 bases between their ends. As concerns this clone: The antigen it recognizes is unknown. No base qualities exist here, and no much larger clone lies one base off it.

The receptor library was made with the immunoSEQ multiplex PCR assay. Each sample had 80,000 to 100,000 TCR templates assayed by the deep sequencing platform. Genomic DNA extracted from sorted T cells was the material used for TCRbeta CDR3 sequencing. Per the authors' processing: Clonal analysis of TCRbeta CDR3 data was done in the R programming language. Comparing unstimulated samples against CFSE-low samples taken after the reaction was how alloreactive CD4+ and CD8+ clones were defined. Regulatory or non-regulatory origin was assigned to alloreactive CD4+ clones by matching of sequences to sorted unstimulated Treg and non-Treg repertoires. TCRdb limited this immuneACCESS table to in-frame rearrangements with V and J called. A share of clones is missing; checked studies link under half to unresolved V genes, and the rest is unexplained. Clonal size and the V and J genes are those of that table, whereas D and trimming came from the DNA. The sample table shows some 97,000 clones, and 91% are seen once. Clones ranked in the top ten supply roughly 2.6% of the sample.

What the study reported, not specific to this receptor: Unstimulated naive T cells appeared more diverse than memory T cells, and naive cells seemed to contribute substantially to the alloresponse. In reactions with siplizumab, an average of roughly 69% of mappable alloreactive CD4+ clones were Treg-derived, compared with roughly 27% in control reactions. Because sequences below about 10^-5 frequency were poorly captured, only a minor fraction of alloreactive clones could be mapped to unstimulated subsets. Roughly 75-95% of proliferating CD4+ or CD8+ clones could not be assigned a naive or memory phenotype. The cumulative frequency of alloreactive sequences traceable to unstimulated CD4+ memory T cells was significantly reduced by siplizumab. Whether proliferating Tregs from siplizumab cultures were suppressive was not functionally confirmed.

Material: CD4+ T cells sorted from blood. The sequence joins TRBV9 to TRBJ2-7; perhaps TRBD1 is the D gene, with 5 bases matching. The TCR originated in a human donor in good health. Some clones in this sample may be carry-over from other donors' samples. The bases are TGTGCCAGCAGCGTTCAGGGAAGGGGCGAGCAGTACTTC. This is translated as CASSVQGRGEQYF.